A single sample gave rise to the 32 T cell receptor beta chains below, sequenced in a study of early T cells in non-severe SARS-CoV-2 infection. TCRdb ran MiXCR on the 5' RACE reads and lists one entry per CDR3 protein. The data show 85,000 to 95,000 distinct CDR3 sequences, roughly 14% seen once. The sample taken for sequencing was whole blood. The source is an adult who was a healthcare worker with PCR-confirmed SARS-CoV-2 infection or an uninfected control (not recorded which).

The table lists this clonotype with many counts. The rearrangement links TRBV21-1 to TRBJ2-3; TRBD2 is the table's D call, not checked against the DNA. TRBV21-1 is annotated as a pseudogene. The CDR3 has 17 amino acids. Here the CDR3 reads CASSKRSLPTSTDTQYF. As DNA, the CDR3 is TGTGCCAGCAGCAAGAGGAGCCTCCCGACTAGCACAGATACGCAGTATTTT.

This clonotype was picked up a small number of times. The V gene is TRBV6-6, the J gene TRBJ1-1; TRBD1 is a possible D gene (6 bases). The CDR3 spans 14 residues. The germline V and J ends were trimmed by 4 bases and 10 bases, with 19 bases remaining between them. Germline CDR1 is MNHNY and CDR2 is SVGAGI (reference sequence). The CDR3 DNA is TGTGCCAGCAGTTCAGGGGCGCCGGAATTAGGAGCTTTCTTT. It encodes CASSSGAPELGAFF.

The table lists this clonotype with many counts. The chain has TRBV6-6 and TRBJ1-1, with 11 bases that match TRBD1. The V segment lost 7 bases and the J segment 5 bases; nucleotides outside the gene matches: 3. CDR1 is MNHNY and CDR2 is SVGAGI in the germline V gene (reference sequence). CDR3 length equals 13 residues. DNA of the CDR3: TGTGCCAGCATTGGACAGGGGGCTACTGAAGCTTTCTTT. Protein product: CASIGQGATEAFF.

The chain recombines TRBV30 with TRBJ1-1; possibly TRBD1 for D (5 bases). The germline gives CDR1 GTSNPN, CDR2 SVGIG (reference sequence). Trimming stripped 3 bases from V and 3 bases from J, with 14 bases between. This CDR3 is built from 14 residues. The CDR3 sequence is CAWSAGNGHTEAFF. The CDR3 DNA is TGTGCCTGGAGCGCAGGGAATGGACACACTGAAGCTTTCTTT.

The chain links TRBV2 to TRBJ2-5; 9 bases align to TRBD2. V dropped 5 bases and J dropped 7; count of bases not matched to a gene: 17. In germline, CDR1 is SNHLY, CDR2 FYNNEI. The length of the CDR3 is 17 residues. CDR3 nucleotides: TGTGCCAGCAGTAGGATGCTTAGCGGGGGTTCGGGAGGGACCCAGTACTTC. It yields the protein CASSRMLSGGSGGTQYF.

This clonotype was detected a few times. In DNA, the CDR3 is TGTGCCAGCAGCCAGGGTAGCTCACCCCTCCACTTT. This encodes CASSQGSSPLHF. The chain carries TRBV13 and TRBJ1-6, with D perhaps matching TRBD1 (5 bases). The CDR3 is made up of 12 amino acids. Between the trimmed V and J ends, which lost 5 bases and 10 bases, there was a span of 9 bases. Germline CDR1 and CDR2: PRHDT and FYEKMQ (reference sequence).

This clonotype has more than one count but fewer than ten. V gene TRBV5-5 combines with J gene TRBJ2-5; the match to TRBD2 covers 12 bases. CDR1 and CDR2 from the germline V gene are SGHKS and YYEKEE (reference sequence). The CDR3 spans 17 residues. V shed 3 bases, J shed 7 bases, and the junction held 13 bases outside the gene matches. The CDR3 region is CASSSFATSGGPRTQYF. The CDR3 bases are TGTGCCAGCAGCTCATTCGCGACTAGCGGGGGCCCCAGGACCCAGTACTTC.

In its sample, this clonotype was seen many times. The rearrangement links TRBV29-1 to TRBJ2-3; 10 nucleotides agree with TRBD1. The CDR3 is 14 residues long. V lost 7 bases and J lost 1; bases outside the gene matches: 5. CDR1 is SQVTM, CDR2 ANQGSEA, per germline. The CDR3 DNA reads as TGCAGCGCGGGGGACAGGGGCGGCACAGATACGCAGTATTTT. Translated, it gives CSAGDRGGTDTQYF.

This clonotype was counted between two and nine times. The J gene is TRBJ2-5, the V gene TRBV5-4; weak D call: TRBD1 (5 bases). This CDR3 comprises 13 residues. Germline-derived CDR1 and CDR2 are SGHNT and YYREEE (reference sequence). V was trimmed by 0 bases and J by 5 bases, leaving 8 bases between them. The CDR3 loop is CASSLVGQETQYF. CDR3 in DNA: TGTGCCAGCAGCTTGGTGGGGCAGGAGACCCAGTACTTC.

V usage is TRBV6-1 and J usage is TRBJ2-7; D ambiguous. V lost 7 bases to trimming and J lost 6 bases, with 10 bases between them. CDR1 is MNHNS, CDR2 SASEGT, per germline. This CDR3 has 11 residues. This CDR3 is CASNTVGEQYV. The CDR3 DNA follows: TGTGCCAGCAACACAGTGGGCGAGCAGTACGTC.

This chain joins TRBV12-3 or TRBV12-4 and TRBJ1-2; D is unclear. The CDR3 extends over 13 amino acids. V lost 3 bases and J lost 5, with 10 bases in between. The DNA for the CDR3 is TGTGCCAGCAGTTTGGACGGCGGGTATGGCTACACCTTC. Translating it yields CASSLDGGYGYTF.

The rearrangement joins TRBV29-1 to TRBJ1-1; maybe TRBD1 (5 bases). Deletions cut 6 bases from V and 1 base from J, with 9 bases between. CDR1 is SQVTM, CDR2 ANQGSEA, per germline. There are 12 residues in the CDR3. The CDR3 spells CSVRQSNTEAFF. The CDR3 bases are TGCAGCGTAAGACAGTCGAACACTGAAGCTTTCTTT.

This clonotype was detected a few times. The chain uses TRBV6-1 and TRBJ2-7, with 7 bases that match TRBD1. CDR3 size: 15 residues. V lost 0 bases and J lost 9; bases outside the gene matches: 11. The germline V gene has CDR1 MNHNS and CDR2 SASEGT. Here the CDR3 DNA reads TGTGCCAGCAGTGAAGCTCCGGGACAGCTACCTGGGCAGTACGTC. Translated, it gives CASSEAPGQLPGQYV.

This chain uses TRBV7-2 with TRBJ1-2; the D is unclear. CDR1 is SGHTA and CDR2 is FQGNSA in the germline V gene. With 5 bases removed from V and 8 bases from J, the gap between germline ends came to 15 bases. The CDR3 runs 13 residues. The CDR3 coding sequence is TGTGCCAGCAGCCCCTCGACATTTGCGGGCTACACCTTC. Protein product: CASSPSTFAGYTF.

The CDR3 protein is CASSEGLWDGYTF. The CDR3, as DNA: TGTGCCAGCAGTGAGGGACTCTGGGATGGCTACACCTTC. The chain is built from TRBV6-1 and TRBJ1-2, with a possible D match to TRBD1 (5 bases). Germline V gene lookup returns CDR1 MNHNS and CDR2 SASEGT. Trimming pared 3 bases from V and 6 bases from J, leaving 11 bases between. There are 13 residues in the CDR3.

V usage is TRBV2 and J usage is TRBJ1-4; the D is unclear. V was cut by 2 bases and J by 3 bases, with 10 bases left in between. Germline CDR1 SNHLY, CDR2 FYNNEI. The CDR3 has 15 residues. The CDR3 spells CASSEMEHPNEKLFF. Here the CDR3 DNA reads TGTGCCAGCAGTGAAATGGAGCATCCTAATGAAAAACTGTTTTTT. The whole variable domain, filled in from reference TRBV2 and TRBJ1-4, reads EPEVTQTPSHQVTQMGQEVILRCVPISNHLYFYWYRQILGQKVEFLVSFYNNEISEKSEIFDDQFSVERPDGSNFTLKIRSTKLEDSAMYFCASSEMEHPNEKLFFGSGTQLSVL.

This clonotype was counted ten times or more. The chain joins TRBV27 to TRBJ2-7, with D possibly being TRBD2 (5 bases). The germline gives CDR1 MNHEY, CDR2 SMNVEV (reference sequence). V was shortened by 6 bases and J by 0 bases, with 9 bases between the two germline ends. This CDR3 spans 13 amino acids. The chain's CDR3 is CASRPGNSYEQYV. The CDR3 nucleotides are TGTGCCAGCAGACCCGGGAACTCCTACGAGCAGTACGTC.

The chain carries TRBV4-1 and TRBJ2-3; TRBD1 aligns across 8 bases. The CDR3 is 17 amino acids. V shed 4 bases, J shed 2 bases, and the junction held 11 bases outside the gene matches. Germline V gene data show CDR1 as MGHRA and CDR2 as YSYEKL. The CDR3 nucleotides are TGCGCCAGCAGCCCCACTACAGGGGGTGGACTCACAGATACGCAGTATTTT. This translates into CASSPTTGGGLTDTQYF.

This chain uses TRBV5-1 with TRBJ2-1; D perhaps matches TRBD1 (6 bases). CDR3 length: 14 amino acids. Deletions cut 2 bases from V and 5 bases from J, with 11 bases between. The germline V gene encodes CDR1 SGHRS and CDR2 YFSETQ. Here the CDR3 DNA reads TGCGCCAGCAGCTTAGACAGGAGCCACAATGAGCAGTTCTTC. Residues: CASSLDRSHNEQFF.

This clonotype appeared many times. The chain has TRBV3-1 and TRBJ2-2, with a weak D call TRBD2 (6 bases). This CDR3 comprises 13 residues. V lost 1 base, J lost 7 bases, and 7 bases lay in between. Germline-derived CDR1 and CDR2 are LGHDT and YNNKEL (reference sequence). In DNA, the CDR3 is TGTGCCAGCAGCCAAGTTAGCGGCGGGGAGCTGTTTTTT. Its translation: CASSQVSGGELFF.

This chain links TRBV20-1 with TRBJ2-3; D unresolved. From germline, CDR1 is DFQATT and CDR2 SNEGSKA (reference sequence). Trimming cost V 8 bases and J 2 bases, with 17 bases left between them. The CDR3 runs to 14 residues. CDR3 amino acids: CSPNFLGDTDTQYF. Here the CDR3 DNA reads TGCAGTCCTAATTTCCTAGGAGACACAGATACGCAGTATTTT.

This clonotype has more than one count but fewer than ten. J is TRBJ2-3 and V is TRBV7-2, with 9 bases matching TRBD2. V was pared by 1 base and J by 10 bases, with 9 bases of the junction left unmatched. The CDR3 length is 15 residues. The germline V gene encodes CDR1 SGHTA and CDR2 FQGNSA. CDR3 protein: CASSLELRAGGPQYF. The CDR3 DNA follows: TGTGCCAGCAGCTTAGAGTTACGAGCGGGGGGTCCGCAGTATTTT.

This clonotype has a handful of counts. The V gene is TRBV28, the J gene TRBJ2-7, with D possibly matching TRBD2 (6 bases). The CDR3 has 14 amino acids. Trimming took 6 bases from V and 9 from J, leaving 21 bases between them. The germline CDR1 and CDR2 sequences are MDHEN and SYDVKM. This CDR3 reads CASSPAGTYPGQYV. DNA of the CDR3: TGTGCCAGCAGCCCCGCGGGGACCTACCCGGGGCAGTACGTC.

This clonotype was detected many times. The chain employs TRBV4-1 and TRBJ2-3, with D possibly TRBD2 on 5 matching bases. Germline CDR1 MGHRA, CDR2 YSYEKL. Trimming removed 1 base from V and 0 bases from J, with 14 bases in between. The CDR3 length is 17 residues. The CDR3: CASSQGSGGFSTDTQYF. DNA for the CDR3: TGCGCCAGCAGCCAAGGAAGCGGTGGATTTAGCACAGATACGCAGTATTTT.

This clonotype was observed a few times. V is TRBV6-5 and J is TRBJ1-2, with 9 bases fitting TRBD1. There are 16 residues in the CDR3. Looked up from germline, CDR1 is MNHEY and CDR2 is SVGAGI. Trimming at V came to 5 bases and at J to 6 bases, leaving 13 bases not matched to a gene. CDR3 residues: CASSRTGGVFRNGYTF. The CDR3, as DNA: TGTGCCAGCAGTCGAACAGGGGGCGTTTTCCGGAATGGCTACACCTTC.

The chain recombines TRBV29-1 with TRBJ2-5; no reliable D call. The germline V and J ends were trimmed by 7 bases and 2 bases, with 11 bases remaining between them. The germline CDR1 and CDR2 sequences are SQVTM and ANQGSEA. This CDR3 contains 12 residues. Here the CDR3 DNA reads TGCAGCGCCGGAGCCCGTCAAGAGACCCAGTACTTC. As protein: CSAGARQETQYF.

The V and J genes are TRBV20-1 and TRBJ2-3; D possibly uses TRBD1 or TRBD2 (6 bases each). The CDR3 runs to 12 residues. Trimming removed 6 bases at V and 5 bases at J, with 12 bases between. Germline assignment: CDR1 DFQATT and CDR2 SNEGSKA (reference sequence). The CDR3 is CSAVKGGDTQYF. The CDR3 DNA sequence: TGCAGTGCGGTTAAGGGGGGAGATACGCAGTATTTT.

The sample holds a few counts of this clonotype. This chain connects TRBV5-1 to TRBJ2-3; D not resolved. V was clipped by 5 bases and J by 2 bases, with 6 bases between them. CDR3 length: 12 amino acids. Germline V CDR1 and CDR2: SGHRS, YFSETQ. The CDR3: CASSLNTDTQYF. The CDR3 bases are TGCGCCAGCAGTCTGAACACAGATACGCAGTATTTT.

CDR3 protein: CASSLPTEMNTEAFF. CDR3 sequence (DNA): TGCGCCAGCAGCTTACCGACGGAGATGAACACTGAAGCTTTCTTT. V and J are TRBV5-1 and TRBJ1-1; no firm D call. This CDR3 is 15 amino acids long. Deletions cut 2 bases from V and 0 bases from J, with 11 bases between. CDR1 is SGHRS and CDR2 is YFSETQ in the germline V gene.

This clonotype has a handful of counts. This sequence joins TRBV29-1 and TRBJ1-1; no clear D gene. Germline loops: CDR1 SQVTM, CDR2 ANQGSEA. Trimming removed 8 bases from V and 0 bases from J, with 25 bases in between. The CDR3 is 17 residues long. CDR3 protein: CSSPSFPGETLNTEAFF. For the CDR3, the DNA is TGCAGCTCCCCGTCGTTTCCGGGCGAGACCTTGAACACTGAAGCTTTCTTT.

The chain recombines TRBV10-2 with TRBJ2-2, with a possible D match to TRBD2 (6 bases). V dropped 6 bases and J dropped 2 bases, with 13 bases sitting between them. The CDR3 runs 15 residues. In germline, CDR1 is WSHSY, CDR2 SAAADI. The CDR3: CASRRREINTGELFF. CDR3 coding DNA: TGCGCCAGCAGGAGGAGGGAAATAAACACCGGGGAGCTGTTTTTT.

This chain uses TRBV6-5 with TRBJ1-5; D remains ambiguous. The length of the CDR3 is 14 residues. V lost 5 bases and J lost 3, with 11 bases in between. Looked up from germline, CDR1 is MNHEY and CDR2 is SVGAGI. CDR3 region: CASSRDGLNQPQHF. The CDR3 region has the DNA TGTGCCAGCAGTCGCGACGGACTCAATCAGCCCCAGCATTTT.